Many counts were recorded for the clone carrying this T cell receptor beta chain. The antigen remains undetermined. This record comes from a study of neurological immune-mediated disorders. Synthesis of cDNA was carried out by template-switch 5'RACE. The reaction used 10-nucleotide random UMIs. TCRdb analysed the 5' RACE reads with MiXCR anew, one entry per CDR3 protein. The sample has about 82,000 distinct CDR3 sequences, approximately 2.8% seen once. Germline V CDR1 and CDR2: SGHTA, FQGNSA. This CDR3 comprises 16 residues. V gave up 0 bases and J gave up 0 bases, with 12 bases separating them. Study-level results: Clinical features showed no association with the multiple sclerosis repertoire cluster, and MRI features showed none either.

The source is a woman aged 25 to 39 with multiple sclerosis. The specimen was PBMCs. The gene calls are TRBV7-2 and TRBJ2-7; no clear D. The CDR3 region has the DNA TGTGCCAGCAGCTTAGCGTCCGGCGTAACCTCCTACGAGCAGTACTTC. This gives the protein CASSLASGVTSYEQYF.